Below are 9 T cell receptor beta chains sequenced from a single sample in a study of metastatic and nonmetastatic thyroid tumors. The entire patient cohort was treatment-naive prior to thyroid surgery. TCRdb reprocessed the PCR reads using MiXCR. The table records 20,000 to 30,000 clones, around 20% of them present only once. The specimen sequenced was blood. The receptors were gathered from a male donor with papillary thyroid cancer or a benign thyroid nodule (not recorded which). Some clones in this sample may be carry-over from other donors' samples.

This clone was seen ten or more times. The rearrangement uses TRBV19 and TRBJ1-6; D perhaps matches TRBD1 (5 bases). This CDR3 has 15 residues. CDR1 is LNHDA and CDR2 is SQIVND in the germline V gene (reference sequence). V was trimmed by 7 bases and J by 3 bases, leaving 13 bases between them. The CDR3 DNA reads TGTGCCAGTACCGACCGACAGTTCTATAATTCACCCCTCCACTTT. Its translation is CASTDRQFYNSPLHF.

This clone was picked up many times. The chain uses TRBV20-1 and TRBJ1-2, with D maybe TRBD1 (6 bases). The V end was cut by 6 bases, the J end by 6 bases, with 11 bases between. CDR3 size: 11 residues. The germline V gene encodes CDR1 DFQATT and CDR2 SNEGSKA (reference sequence). The CDR3 loop reads CSAPHRDGYTF. CDR3 nucleotides: TGCAGTGCGCCTCACAGGGATGGCTACACCTTC.

As to this clone: Likely a read error: the CDR3 ends without its conserved phenylalanine or tryptophan. The chain uses TRBV6-4 and TRBJ2-7; either TRBD1 or TRBD2 may fit D (5 bases each). The CDR3 has 12 residues. Germline assignment: CDR1 MRHNA and CDR2 SNTAGT. Trimming removed 11 bases at V and 7 bases at J, with 18 bases between. CDR3 region: CAGPGPPPEQYN. In DNA, the CDR3 is TGTGCCGGGCCGGGACCCCCGCCAGAGCAGTACAAC.

V and J are TRBV24-1 and TRBJ2-1, with D tentatively TRBD2 (11 bases). V was shortened by 6 bases and J by 5 bases, with 22 bases between the two germline ends. From germline, CDR1 is KGHDR and CDR2 SFDVKD. The CDR3 runs 17 residues. The CDR3 here is CATSIAGGTGADNEQFF. In DNA form, the CDR3 reads TGTGCCACCAGTATAGCGGGAGGGACAGGGGCGGACAATGAGCAGTTCTTC.

By share of the sample, this clone is medium-sized. This sequence joins TRBV6-1 and TRBJ2-1; 15 bases align to TRBD2. CDR1 MNHNS and CDR2 SASEGT come from the germline V gene. The CDR3 has 15 amino acids. Trimming removed 5 bases from V and 6 bases from J; junction bases left unmatched: 2. CDR3 sequence reads: CASSRTSGRANEQFF. CDR3 sequence (DNA): TGTGCCAGCAGTAGGACTAGCGGGAGGGCCAATGAGCAGTTCTTC.

This clone qualifies as medium-sized. The chain employs TRBV28 and TRBJ1-1; unclear D gene. The CDR3 extends over 11 amino acids. V was pared by 8 bases and J by 6 bases, with 10 bases between. The germline V gene encodes CDR1 MDHEN and CDR2 SYDVKM. CDR3 in amino acids: CASERGPEAFF. The DNA of the CDR3 is TGTGCCAGCGAACGAGGTCCTGAAGCTTTCTTT.

This clone came up many times. This chain joins TRBV5-4 and TRBJ2-7; D tentatively fits TRBD1 or TRBD2 (5 bases each). V was shortened by 0 bases and J by 5 bases, with 9 bases between the two germline ends. This CDR3 is built from 13 residues. CDR1 and CDR2 from the germline V gene are SGHNT and YYREEE (reference sequence). The CDR3 is CASSLVGDHEQYF. The CDR3 DNA reads TGTGCCAGCAGCTTGGTGGGGGACCACGAGCAGTACTTC.

This clone came up many times. The junction and the germline gene differ at one end; a read error may be behind it. The chain is built from TRBV7-7 and TRBJ2-3, with a weak D call TRBD1 (6 bases). From germline, CDR1 is SSHAT and CDR2 FNYEAQ (reference sequence). This CDR3 region has 15 residues. CDR3 residues: CASSSTGHGTDTQYF. In DNA form, the CDR3 reads TGTGCTAGCAGCTCCACGGGACACGGCACAGATACGCAGTATTTT.

This clone was counted a few times. The chain is built from TRBV6-2 or TRBV6-3 and TRBJ2-3, with TRBD2 matching over 11 bases. The CDR3 sequence is 15 residues long. After removal of 4 bases from V and 0 bases from J, the junction contained 0 bases not matched to a gene. Looked up from germline, CDR1 is MNHEY and CDR2 is SVGEGT. Here the CDR3 reads CASSWTSGSTDTQYF. The DNA for the CDR3 is TGTGCCAGCAGTTGGACTAGCGGGAGCACAGATACGCAGTATTTT.